The entry that follows covers one TCR beta chain sequence. Authors' processing steps: Estimates of nucleated cell counts were drawn from the amplification of reference gene primers. The protocol was immunoSEQ multiplex PCR, while the TCRdb copy is restricted to in-frame clones and leaves out a portion. From that table come the V and J calls and clone size; the DNA was used to work out D and trimming. Of about 74,000 clones listed, more than 80% are singletons. The CDR3 has 17 amino acids. V lost 3 bases, J lost 3 bases, and 11 bases stayed unmatched. Per germline, CDR1 SEHNR and CDR2 FQNEAQ (reference sequence). This sample was taken from a study of blood T cell repertoires in COVID-19. Across the study: The United States, Italy and Spain were the sources of the acute and convalescent COVID-19 samples. In each case, the material was cDNA or gDNA derived from T cells, B-cell-depleted T cells, or PBMCs.

This sequence joins TRBV7-9 and TRBJ2-7; 10 positions match TRBD2. The sequencing sample was made of peripheral blood. The clonotype comes from a human donor in a cohort sampled during active COVID-19. CDR3 DNA sequence: TGTGCCAGCAGCTTTACCAGCGGGGGGGGCCCCCTCTACGAGCAGTACTTC. It specifies CASSFTSGGGPLYEQYF.